This record concerns one T cell receptor (beta chain) sequence. Sequencing was performed with immunoSEQ multiplex PCR; in TCRdb, only in-frame clones are kept and a portion is missing. The table shows roughly 49,000 clones, with roughly 92% occurring only once. This entry belongs to a study of T cell changes during pregnancy in multiple sclerosis. CDR3 length equals 16 residues. V lost 0 bases and J lost 4; bases outside the gene matches: 9. Germline V gene lookup returns CDR1 SGHDT and CDR2 YYEEEE. The receptor was isolated from a female donor with multiple sclerosis, enrolled in a pregnancy study. The V gene is TRBV5-6, the J gene TRBJ1-1; 7 nucleotides line up with TRBD1. The specimen was peripheral blood, collected after pregnancy. This chain's CDR3 is CASSLADREVGTEAFF. Here the CDR3 DNA reads TGTGCCAGCAGCTTGGCCGACAGGGAGGTCGGCACTGAAGCTTTCTTT.